These T cell receptor beta chains were read from a single sample in a study of T cell repertoires in cytomegalovirus infection. Their antigens remain unidentified. TCRdb reprocessed the reads via MiXCR and lists one record per CDR3 protein. The sample has about 330,000 distinct CDR3 sequences; roughly 36% are singletons. The sequencing used cultured PBMCs, collected from culture after CMV antigen stimulation. The receptors here all came from a human donor in good health (CMV status not recorded). Some clones in this sample may be carry-over from other donors' samples. Each CDR3 is given with its conserved first and last residue. Fields, in order: CDR3 DNA, CDR3 protein, clone size, D gene, V gene, J gene. The D gene is left open where the match is weak. Clone size, where shown, is once, few, many, or a class for clones that have expanded.

TGTGCCAGCATTGCAGATACGCAGTATTTT,CASIADTQYF,few,.,TRBV2,TRBJ2-3
TGTGCCAGCAGCCACCGGGAGGATATGAACATTCAGTACTTC,CASSHREDMNIQYF,.,TRBD2,TRBV6-1,TRBJ2-4
TGTGCCAGCAGCTTACGACTAGTGAGGGATGAGCAGTTCTTC,CASSLRLVRDEQFF,many,.,TRBV7-2,TRBJ2-1
TGTGCCAGCAAGGGGGGCGGATTGCCCGAGCAGTACTTC,CASKGGGLPEQYF,.,.,TRBV25-1,TRBJ2-7
TGTGCCAGCAGTTTACGACTAGCGGGCTTCAATGAGCAGTTCTTC,CASSLRLAGFNEQFF,.,TRBD2,TRBV28,TRBJ2-1
TGCAGTGCTAACCCCCGAGCGGGAGGCTCCTACGAGCAGTACTTC,CSANPRAGGSYEQYF,once,TRBD2,TRBV20-1,TRBJ2-7
TGTGCCAGCAGCCGGCCCGGGGTTGAAGCTTTCTTT,CASSRPGVEAFF,few,.,TRBV7-9,TRBJ1-1
TGCGCCAGCAGCCAAGTACTAGCGGGAGTCATCACCGGGGAGCTGTTTTTT,CASSQVLAGVITGELFF,once,TRBD2,TRBV4-1,TRBJ2-2
TGTGCTAGTGGTCACCTAGCGGGGGGTAGGGAGACCCAGTACTTC,CASGHLAGGRETQYF,few,TRBD2,TRBV12-5,TRBJ2-5
TGTGCCAGCAGCTTAGTTGGGACAGGGGCATCGTATACGCAGTATTTT,CASSLVGTGASYTQYF,.,TRBD1,TRBV7-2,TRBJ2-3
TGTGCCAGCAGTACCTTCTTCGCAGATACGCAGTATTTT,CASSTFFADTQYF,few,.,TRBV6-2/TRBV6-3,TRBJ2-3
TGCGCCAGCAGCTCTCCAGACAGACTCACGCAGTATTTT,CASSSPDRLTQYF,few,.,TRBV5-1,TRBJ2-3
TGTGCCAGCCGATTCACGGGAGATACGCAGTATTTT,CASRFTGDTQYF,few,.,TRBV7-2,TRBJ2-3
TGCAGCGTGATGACTAGCGCCTACAATGAGCAGTTCTTC,CSVMTSAYNEQFF,.,TRBD2,TRBV29-1,TRBJ2-1
TGTGCCAGCAGCTGTGACGGGGGGGCGGGGCCCCTCCACTTT,CASSCDGGAGPLHF,.,.,TRBV7-2,TRBJ1-6
TGCAGCGTTGCAGGTTCGGGGATGAGGGCTGGGGCCAACGTCCTGACTTTC,CSVAGSGMRAGANVLTF,.,.,TRBV29-1,TRBJ2-6
TGTGCCAGCAGTATAACCTACGAGCAGTACTTC,CASSITYEQYF,.,.,TRBV12-3/TRBV12-4,TRBJ2-7
TGTGCCAGCAGTTTCACGGGCAGTGAAGTTTCTAACTATGGCTACACCTTC,CASSFTGSEVSNYGYTF,.,.,TRBV28,TRBJ1-2
TGTGCCAGCAGTAGGGGCGGTGAAAAACTGTTTTTT,CASSRGGEKLFF,.,.,TRBV7-2,TRBJ1-4
TGTGCCAGTGCCCGTTTGCCCGGTAGCTCCTACAATGAGCAGTTCTTC,CASARLPGSSYNEQFF,.,.,TRBV19,TRBJ2-1
TGTGCCAGCAGTGACTCCACAGGGGGCTATGGCTACACCTTC,CASSDSTGGYGYTF,few,TRBD1,TRBV6-4,TRBJ1-2
TGCAGTGCTAGACTAGACGCGGGATCACCCCTCCACTTT,CSARLDAGSPLHF,few,.,TRBV20-1,TRBJ1-6
TGTGCCAGCAGCTTAGTTTGGGGAAGCAATCAGCCCCAGCATTTT,CASSLVWGSNQPQHF,few,.,TRBV7-2,TRBJ1-5
TGTGCCAGCAGCCTAAGACTGGAAACTGGAAACACCATATATTTT,CASSLRLETGNTIYF,few,.,TRBV7-2,TRBJ1-3
TGTGCCAGCAGCAAGACAGGAAACTATGGCTACACCTTC,CASSKTGNYGYTF,many,.,TRBV7-2,TRBJ1-2
TGCAGTGCTAGGGAAGGGACAGGGTGGTCCTACGAGCAGTACTTC,CSAREGTGWSYEQYF,few,TRBD1,TRBV20-1,TRBJ2-7
TGTGCCAGCAGCCAAGCTAGCATCACCACCGGGACAGGGACCAACTATGGCTACACCTTC,CASSQASITTGTGTNYGYTF,.,TRBD1,TRBV28,TRBJ1-2
TGTGCCAGCAGCGGCGAGCCCGGGACTAGAAGTGTTCGAGATACGCAGTATTTT,CASSGEPGTRSVRDTQYF,.,TRBD2,TRBV7-2,TRBJ2-3
TGTGCCAGCAGCTCCCGCCGGGACAGGGTGAGCTCCTACGAGCAGTACTTC,CASSSRRDRVSSYEQYF,few,TRBD1,TRBV7-2,TRBJ2-7
TGTGCCAGCAGTGAATGGGAGGGACGCTATGGCTACACCTTC,CASSEWEGRYGYTF,.,.,TRBV2,TRBJ1-2
TGTGCCAGTGGGCCCGGGAGTTGGTCTTTTAATGAGCAGTTCTTC,CASGPGSWSFNEQFF,few,.,TRBV19,TRBJ2-1
TGTGCCAGCAGTTTATCGGCGCGGGGGGGTGAGCAGTTCTTC,CASSLSARGGEQFF,.,TRBD2,TRBV12-3/TRBV12-4,TRBJ2-1
TGCGCCAGCAGTCGGACAGGGGGCGTCGAGCAGTACTTC,CASSRTGGVEQYF,.,TRBD1,TRBV4-1,TRBJ2-7
TGTGCCAGCAACCTGCAGGGCCCCTATGGCTACACCTTC,CASNLQGPYGYTF,many,.,TRBV7-2,TRBJ1-2
TGTGCCAGCTCACCACGGGACACGGGAAAGAATACGCAGTATTTT,CASSPRDTGKNTQYF,few,.,TRBV18,TRBJ2-3
TGTGCCAGCAGCCGCACACAGGGGATAAATGAAAAACTGTTTTTT,CASSRTQGINEKLFF,many,TRBD1,TRBV7-9,TRBJ1-4
TGTGCCAGCAGCTCACTAGGGGAGGAGACCCAGTACTTC,CASSSLGEETQYF,few,.,TRBV7-2,TRBJ2-5
TGTGCCACCAGTGGCTCACGGACAGGGGATGATGAGCAGTTCTTC,CATSGSRTGDDEQFF,.,TRBD1,TRBV24-1,TRBJ2-1
TGTGCCATCAGTGAAGGTACGACGCCATCCTTCGGGACAGATACGCAGTATTTT,CAISEGTTPSFGTDTQYF,.,.,TRBV10-3,TRBJ2-3
TGTGCCAGCTCACCACCCGATGGTGAAAAACTGTTTTTT,CASSPPDGEKLFF,.,.,TRBV18,TRBJ1-4
TGTGCCAGCCTGAAGATCTACGAGCAGTACTTC,CASLKIYEQYF,.,.,TRBV6-1,TRBJ2-7
TGTGCCAGTAGAAAGGCCACCCACTACGAGCAGTACTTC,CASRKATHYEQYF,many,.,TRBV19,TRBJ2-7
TGTGCCAGCAGCCCCACGGGAAGGAGAAACGACTCCTATAATTCACCCCTCCACTTT,CASSPTGRRNDSYNSPLHF,.,.,TRBV7-2,TRBJ1-6
TGCAGCGCTAGACAGGGATCCGATAATTCACCCCTCCACTTT,CSARQGSDNSPLHF,.,TRBD1,TRBV29-1,TRBJ1-6
TGTGCCAGCATCAGTGGGAGGGCCGGAACAGATACGCAGTATTTT,CASISGRAGTDTQYF,few,TRBD2,TRBV28,TRBJ2-3
TGCAGCGGCCAACCGATGAGGGAGGTAGAGACCCAGTACTTC,CSGQPMREVETQYF,.,.,TRBV29-1,TRBJ2-5
TGTGCCAGCTCACGTCAGACTACCACCGGGGAGCTGTTTTTT,CASSRQTTTGELFF,.,.,TRBV18,TRBJ2-2
TGTGCCAGCAGTGAAGCGCGGATACTCGGGAATCAGCCCCAGCATTTT,CASSEARILGNQPQHF,few,.,TRBV2,TRBJ1-5
TGCAGTGCTAGCGGCGGGAGGAGAGATACGCAGTATTTT,CSASGGRRDTQYF,.,TRBD2,TRBV20-1,TRBJ2-3
TGTGCCAGCAGTGCGGACCCCAGGGCCAAAAACATTCAGTACTTC,CASSADPRAKNIQYF,.,.,TRBV6-5,TRBJ2-4
TGTGCCAGCAGCCACGGGCGTGGAAGGGGCACAGATACGCAGTATTTT,CASSHGRGRGTDTQYF,few,.,TRBV7-2,TRBJ2-3
TGTGCCAGTAGTTCCCGGCTCCTTCACAATGAGCAGTTATTC,CASSSRLLHNEQLF,.,.,TRBV19,TRBJ2-1
TGTGCCAGCAAGAAAACCGAGTCCTACGAGCAGTACTTC,CASKKTESYEQYF,.,.,TRBV12-3/TRBV12-4,TRBJ2-7
TGTGCCAGCAGCACCGGGACTAGCGCCTTCTCAGATACGCAGTATTTT,CASSTGTSAFSDTQYF,few,TRBD2,TRBV7-9,TRBJ2-3
TGTGCCAGCAGCCGGGCGGACAGAAACGAAAAACTGTTTTTT,CASSRADRNEKLFF,few,.,TRBV5-4,TRBJ1-4